Listed here are 32 T cell receptor beta chains from one sample, sequenced in a study of blood T cell repertoires in COVID-19. Measured with immunoSEQ multiplex PCR; TCRdb has only the in-frame clones, and not every one. The top ten hold 6.5% to 9% of the sample, which has 100,000 to 150,000 clones, approximately 88% seen once. Sequencing was carried out using peripheral blood. The source of these receptors is a man aged 50 to 59 with acute or convalescent COVID-19.

The gene calls are TRBV5-1 and TRBJ2-1; 11 bases match TRBD2. CDR3 length equals 15 residues. Germline lookup yields CDR1 SGHRS and CDR2 YFSETQ. After removal of 4 bases from V and 4 bases from J, the junction contained 4 bases not matched to a gene. CDR3 in amino acids: CASSPGTSGYNEQFF. In nucleotides, the CDR3 is TGCGCCAGCAGCCCGGGGACTAGCGGATACAATGAGCAGTTCTTC.

The chain links TRBV30 to TRBJ1-2; D is unresolved. Trimming took 1 base from V and 3 from J, leaving 18 bases between them. This CDR3 comprises 16 residues. The V gene's germline CDR1 is GTSNPN and CDR2 SVGIG (reference sequence). The chain's CDR3 is CAWSGRKQLLYYGYTF. The CDR3 nucleotides are TGTGCCTGGAGTGGGCGGAAACAACTTCTATACTATGGCTACACCTTC.

V gene TRBV7-8 combines with J gene TRBJ1-2, with 12 bases that match TRBD1. Germline-derived CDR1 and CDR2 are SGHVS and FQNEAQ. The CDR3 runs to 14 residues. V dropped 4 bases and J dropped 5; count of bases not matched to a gene: 2. This chain's CDR3 is CASSSGQGAYGYTF. The CDR3 DNA is TGTGCCAGCAGCTCGGGACAGGGGGCTTATGGCTACACCTTC.

The V and J genes are TRBV29-1 and TRBJ1-2, with unresolved D. The CDR3 totals 13 residues. Germline V gene sequence: CDR1 SQVTM, CDR2 ANQGSEA. Trimming shortened V by 4 bases and J by 7 bases, and 16 bases separated the two germline ends. CDR3 sequence: CSVGSEPSRGYTF. In nucleotides, the CDR3 is TGCAGCGTTGGGTCAGAACCTTCTCGTGGCTACACCTTC.

The rearrangement uses TRBV5-1 and TRBJ2-1, with 9 bases matching TRBD2. The junction had 7 bases not matched to a gene; V was cut back by 2 bases and J by 4 bases. Germline V gene data show CDR1 as SGHRS and CDR2 as YFSETQ. The CDR3 covers 16 residues. CDR3 sequence: CASSFPAGGNYNEQFF. The CDR3 DNA sequence: TGCGCCAGCAGCTTTCCAGCGGGAGGTAATTACAATGAGCAGTTCTTC.

The J gene is TRBJ1-1, the V gene TRBV5-1; 10 nucleotides align to TRBD1. The CDR3 has 17 amino acids. Trimming took 4 bases from V and 3 from J; bases not matched to a gene: 12. Germline V lookup: CDR1 SGHRS, CDR2 YFSETQ. CDR3 residues: CASSIPRQGAIDTEAFF. CDR3 in DNA: TGCGCCAGCAGCATACCAAGACAGGGGGCTATAGACACTGAAGCTTTCTTT. Using reference TRBV5-1 and TRBJ1-1 for the parts outside the CDR3, the full variable domain is KAGVTQTPRYLIKTRGQQVTLSCSPISGHRSVSWYQQTPGQGLQFLFEYFSETQRNKGNFPGRFSGRQFSNSRSEMNVSTLELGDSALYLCASSIPRQGAIDTEAFFGQGTRLTVV.

This rearrangement joins TRBV6-2 or TRBV6-3 to TRBJ2-7, with 10 bases identical to TRBD2. This CDR3 spans 13 amino acids. With V trimmed by 4 bases and J by 6 bases, 3 bases remained unmatched. Germline V gene lookup returns CDR1 MNHEY and CDR2 SVGEGT. In DNA form, the CDR3 reads TGTGCCAGCAGTTCTAGCGGGAGAGGCGAGCAGTACTTC. Translated, it gives CASSSSGRGEQYF.

For the CDR3, the DNA is TGTGCCAGCTCACCTAGGACAGAGAACACTGAAGCTTTCTTT. Translation: CASSPRTENTEAFF. This chain links TRBV18 with TRBJ1-1; D is possibly TRBD1 (6 bases). The V end was cut by 3 bases, the J end by 1 base, with 9 bases between. Per germline, CDR1 KGHSH and CDR2 LQKENI. This CDR3 is built from 14 residues.

The chain combines TRBV30 with TRBJ1-1; TRBD1 agrees at 9 bases. Germline V gene lookup returns CDR1 GTSNPN and CDR2 SVGIG (reference sequence). The ends lost 4 bases at V and 5 bases at J; junction bases unmatched: 5. The length of the CDR3 is 13 residues. CDR3 in amino acids: CAWIDRGGTEAFF. The CDR3 region has the DNA TGTGCCTGGATTGACAGGGGGGGGACTGAAGCTTTCTTT. Full variable domain (outside the CDR3, taken from reference TRBV30 and TRBJ1-1): SQTIHQWPATLVQPVGSPLSLECTVEGTSNPNLYWYRQAAGRGLQLLFYSVGIGQISSEVPQNLSASRPQDRQFILSSKKLLLSDSGFYLCAWIDRGGTEAFFGQGTRLTVV.

This clone has only one observation. The chain carries TRBV11-3 and TRBJ2-3; maybe TRBD2 (6 bases). This CDR3 has 14 amino acids. Germline V gene sequence: CDR1 SGHNT, CDR2 YENEEA. Trimming stripped 5 bases from V and 4 bases from J, with 13 bases between. The CDR3 region has the DNA TGTGCCAGCAGCCCAGGGACTGTCTCAGATACGCAGTATTTT. The encoded protein is CASSPGTVSDTQYF.

The chain combines TRBV28 with TRBJ1-5, with TRBD1 identical over 9 bases. Germline CDR1 MDHEN, CDR2 SYDVKM. CDR3 length: 16 residues. Unmatched junction bases numbered 7, after V lost 5 bases and J lost 2 bases. CDR3 DNA sequence: TGTGCCAGCAGTGTACAGGGGGCTGGGGGCAATCAGCCCCAGCATTTT. Translating it yields CASSVQGAGGNQPQHF.

This clone has just one count. The rearrangement uses TRBV6-5 and TRBJ2-7; TRBD2 aligns across 7 bases. V dropped 8 bases and J dropped 3; count of bases not matched to a gene: 7. The germline V gene has CDR1 MNHEY and CDR2 SVGAGI. The CDR3 totals 13 residues. The CDR3 DNA is TGTGCCAGCGATCTTAGCGGGTACTACGAGCAGTACTTC. It encodes CASDLSGYYEQYF.

This chain links TRBV5-1 with TRBJ2-5, with 9 positions matching TRBD1. The CDR3 totals 14 residues. Germline CDR1 and CDR2: SGHRS and YFSETQ. J was trimmed by 4 bases and V by 6 bases; bases with no gene match: 7. CDR3 region: CASTFGTGLETQYF. As DNA, the CDR3 is TGCGCCAGCACCTTCGGGACAGGGCTAGAGACCCAGTACTTC.

The chain combines TRBV6-5 with TRBJ2-7, with 7 bases that match TRBD1. The CDR3 totals 13 residues. V shed 8 bases and J 4 bases; nucleotides not matched to a gene: 8. CDR1 is MNHEY and CDR2 is SVGAGI in the germline V gene. Here the CDR3 DNA reads TGTGCCAGCCACCGGGGACAGAATTACGAGCAGTACTTC. It translates to CASHRGQNYEQYF.

The gene calls are TRBV10-2 and TRBJ1-2; the D gene is possibly TRBD1 (5 bases). The CDR3 covers 14 residues. V was clipped by 6 bases and J by 3 bases, with 14 bases between them. The germline gives CDR1 WSHSY, CDR2 SAAADI. This CDR3 reads CASSAGGSYYGYTF. The CDR3 nucleotides are TGCGCCAGCAGCGCCGGGGGGTCGTACTATGGCTACACCTTC.

The rearrangement joins TRBV11-2 to TRBJ2-1; 7 positions match TRBD2. Trimming took 4 bases from V and 8 from J; bases not matched to a gene: 5. Germline CDR1 SGHAT, CDR2 FQNNGV. The CDR3 has 13 amino acids. CDR3 amino acids: CASSSTREDEQFF. The CDR3 DNA follows: TGTGCCAGCAGCTCAACTCGGGAGGATGAGCAGTTCTTC.

The CDR3 DNA sequence: TGTGCCAGCAGCTTGTCGGGGGTTGGCACCGGGGAGCTGTTTTTT. Residues: CASSLSGVGTGELFF. The genes are TRBV5-4 and TRBJ2-2, with D possibly matching TRBD2 (6 bases). The CDR3 sequence is 15 residues long. Germline CDR1 is SGHNT and CDR2 is YYREEE (reference sequence). V was trimmed by 1 base and J by 4 bases, leaving 11 bases between them.

This CDR3 is CASSPLRYSYEQYF. In DNA form, the CDR3 reads TGTGCCAGCAGCCCTCTACGTTACTCCTACGAGCAGTACTTC. The chain joins TRBV7-2 to TRBJ2-7, with no clear D. This CDR3 comprises 14 residues. The V end lost 5 bases, the J end lost 0 bases, and 11 bases lay between the germline ends. CDR1 SGHTA and CDR2 FQGNSA come from the germline V gene.

The chain links TRBV10-3 to TRBJ1-4; D gene ambiguous. Trimming took off 3 bases at V and 0 bases at J, with 5 bases between the two ends. The germline CDR1 and CDR2 sequences are ENHRY and SYGVKD. The CDR3 runs to 14 residues. Here the CDR3 DNA reads TGTGCCATCAGTGACGGGTCAACTAATGAAAAACTGTTTTTT. Residues: CAISDGSTNEKLFF.

V and J are TRBV19 and TRBJ1-5; 8 bases match TRBD1. V dropped 1 base and J dropped 7; count of bases not matched to a gene: 9. This CDR3 comprises 16 residues. Germline assignment: CDR1 LNHDA and CDR2 SQIVND (reference sequence). The chain's CDR3 is CASSIAPSGGSQPQHF. Written as DNA, the CDR3 is TGTGCCAGTAGTATAGCCCCTTCAGGGGGCTCCCAGCCCCAGCATTTT.

J is TRBJ2-7 and V is TRBV10-1, with 7 bases aligning to TRBD1. This CDR3 region has 14 residues. V gave up 5 bases and J gave up 6 bases; unmatched junction bases: 10. Germline assignment: CDR1 WNHNN and CDR2 SYGVQD (reference sequence). This chain's CDR3 is CASSFPDRVGEQYF. Here the CDR3 DNA reads TGCGCCAGCAGTTTCCCCGACAGGGTGGGCGAGCAGTACTTC.

The rearrangement uses TRBV29-1 and TRBJ2-5; D remains ambiguous. The germline gives CDR1 SQVTM, CDR2 ANQGSEA. The V and J ends lost 4 bases and 5 bases respectively, with 11 bases between them. The CDR3 is made up of 12 amino acids. Here the CDR3 reads CSVVKPQETQYF. CDR3 coding DNA: TGCAGCGTTGTTAAACCTCAGGAGACCCAGTACTTC.

This chain uses TRBV7-9 with TRBJ2-7; D possibly corresponds to TRBD1 (6 bases). The CDR3 sequence is 15 residues long. With 5 bases removed from V and 0 bases from J, the gap between germline ends came to 14 bases. Germline CDR1 and CDR2: SEHNR and FQNEAQ (reference sequence). CDR3 protein: CASSPYRDNSYEQYF. In DNA form, the CDR3 reads TGTGCCAGCAGCCCTTACCGGGACAACTCCTACGAGCAGTACTTC.

The chain links TRBV5-5 to TRBJ1-2; 10 nucleotides line up with TRBD1. The CDR3 has 15 amino acids. The J segment lost 6 bases and the V segment lost 4 bases, leaving 9 bases of the junction unmatched. The germline gives CDR1 SGHKS, CDR2 YYEKEE (reference sequence). CDR3 protein: CASSQDYGTGDGYTF. The CDR3 DNA reads TGTGCCAGCAGCCAAGATTACGGGACAGGGGATGGCTACACCTTC. Supplemented by reference TRBV5-5 and TRBJ1-2, the full variable domain reads DAGVTQSPTHLIKTRGQQVTLRCSPISGHKSVSWYQQVLGQGPQFIFQYYEKEERGRGNFPDRFSARQFPNYSSELNVNALLLGDSALYLCASSQDYGTGDGYTFGSGTRLTVV.

The genes are TRBV7-8 and TRBJ1-1; the D is unclear. The CDR3 sequence is 14 residues long. V lost 5 bases and J lost 0, with 10 bases in between. Germline V gene sequence: CDR1 SGHVS, CDR2 FQNEAQ. DNA of the CDR3: TGTGCCAGCAGCCCCGCGAGGCTGAACACTGAAGCTTTCTTT. Its translation: CASSPARLNTEAFF.

The chain recombines TRBV5-6 with TRBJ2-2, with TRBD2 matching 8 bases. J was trimmed by 4 bases and V by 4 bases; bases with no gene match: 12. This CDR3 contains 17 residues. CDR1 SGHDT and CDR2 YYEEEE come from the germline V gene. The CDR3 coding sequence is TGTGCCAGCAGCAAGGCCATTCCGGGACTAGGCACCGGGGAGCTGTTTTTT. Translating it yields CASSKAIPGLGTGELFF.

The chain is built from TRBV7-2 and TRBJ1-2; the match to TRBD1 covers 7 bases. The CDR3 runs to 14 residues. The J segment lost 1 base and the V segment lost 2 bases, leaving 1 base of the junction unmatched. Per germline, CDR1 SGHTA and CDR2 FQGNSA. CDR3 loop: CASSLRDSNYGYTF. The CDR3 DNA follows: TGTGCCAGCAGCTTAAGGGACAGTAACTATGGCTACACCTTC.

The rearrangement links TRBV7-9 to TRBJ1-6; TRBD1 agrees at 8 bases. Germline lookup yields CDR1 SEHNR and CDR2 FQNEAQ (reference sequence). CDR3 length: 16 amino acids. The V and J ends lost 5 bases and 7 bases, in that order; junction bases with no gene match: 10. Written as DNA, the CDR3 is TGTGCCAGCAGCAATTACGGACAGGGCCAAAATTCACCCCTCCACTTT. Translation gives CASSNYGQGQNSPLHF.

This chain links TRBV12-3 or TRBV12-4 with TRBJ1-2; D ambiguous. V shed 6 bases and J shed 2 bases, with 10 bases lying between them. The CDR3 is made up of 13 amino acids. The CDR3 region is CASSYSPNYGYTF. The DNA for the CDR3 is TGTGCCAGCAGCTATAGTCCGAACTATGGCTACACCTTC.

This clone occurred many times. This rearrangement joins TRBV6-1 to TRBJ1-6; 9 bases map to TRBD1. Per germline, CDR1 MNHNS and CDR2 SASEGT. J was trimmed by 5 bases and V by 2 bases; bases with no gene match: 10. The CDR3 covers 18 residues. The CDR3 loop reads CASSEKGQGWANNSPLHF. The CDR3, as DNA: TGTGCCAGCAGTGAAAAGGGACAGGGATGGGCTAATAATTCACCCCTCCACTTT.

V usage is TRBV7-9 and J usage is TRBJ1-2; 10 bases match TRBD1. CDR3 length: 16 amino acids. Germline V lookup: CDR1 SEHNR, CDR2 FQNEAQ (reference sequence). The V and J ends lost 2 bases and 4 bases, in that order; junction bases with no gene match: 7. The CDR3 loop is CASSLMTGGDSYGYTF. The CDR3, as DNA: TGTGCCAGCAGCTTAATGACAGGGGGCGATAGCTATGGCTACACCTTC. Drawing the rest from reference TRBV7-9 and TRBJ1-2, the complete variable domain is DTGVSQNPRHKITKRGQNVTFRCDPISEHNRLYWYRQTLGQGPEFLTYFQNEAQLEKSRLLSDRFSAERPKGSFSTLEIQRTEQGDSAMYLCASSLMTGGDSYGYTFGSGTRLTVV.

The chain joins TRBV11-3 to TRBJ1-1; D is unclear. The V and J ends lost 0 bases and 4 bases respectively, with 9 bases between them. The CDR3 sequence is 14 residues long. Germline CDR1 is SGHNT and CDR2 is YENEEA. The CDR3 loop is CASSLDPLSTEAFF. The CDR3 bases are TGTGCCAGCAGCTTAGACCCCCTTTCCACTGAAGCTTTCTTT.